The 19 T cell receptor beta chains reported below all come from one sample, sequenced in a study of CXCR3-negative and CXCR3-positive naive CD8 T cells. Whole-study findings and limits: Greater hydrophobicity was found in TRB CDR3s of CXCR3-positive naive cells than of CXCR3-negative naive cells.

No antigen is known for these receptors. The study made its TRB cDNA libraries by 5' RACE, adding UMI labels. With the 5' RACE reads reprocessed, TCRdb shows one record per CDR3 protein and no DNA. Its clone listing holds about 120,000 distinct CDR3 sequences. The sequencing input was naive CXCR3+ CD8+ T cells from blood. The subset: CD45RO-CCR7+CD27+CD95- naive CD8+ T cells expressing CXCR3 (TNR3+). The origin of the receptors is a human donor in good health. Some clones in this sample may be carry-over from other donors' samples.

The rearrangement links TRBV3-1 to TRBJ2-1. This CDR3 spans 16 amino acids. Germline loops: CDR1 LGHDT, CDR2 YNNKEL (reference sequence). CDR3: CASSELQGATYNEQFF.

The chain is built from TRBV9 and TRBJ2-2; absent DNA, TCRdb's TRBD1 call cannot be checked. This CDR3 region has 16 residues. From germline, CDR1 is SGDLS and CDR2 YYNGEE. The chain's CDR3 is CASSVPLGPDTGELFF.

This sequence joins TRBV4-1 and TRBJ2-5; the D call from TCRdb, TRBD1, cannot be confirmed without DNA. This CDR3 is 16 amino acids long. From germline, CDR1 is MGHRA and CDR2 YSYEKL. CDR3 in amino acids: CASSQAGQGYQETQYF.

V usage is TRBV7-8 and J usage is TRBJ2-3; the TRBD2 assignment by TCRdb is unverifiable without DNA. Germline V gene lookup returns CDR1 SGHVS and CDR2 FQNEAQ. CDR3 length: 17 amino acids. The CDR3 here is CASSLDSGLGDTDTQYF.

The V and J genes are TRBV15 and TRBJ2-1; TCRdb outputs TRBD2, but without DNA this stays unchecked. The V gene's germline CDR1 is LNHNV and CDR2 YYDKDF (reference sequence). There are 15 residues in the CDR3. This CDR3 is CATSRGASGGDEQFF.

This chain uses TRBV28 with TRBJ2-6; there is no DNA to check the TCRdb D call of TRBD1. CDR1 MDHEN and CDR2 SYDVKM come from the germline V gene. The CDR3 has 20 amino acids. CDR3 amino acids: CASSSPRHGTGGIGANVLTF.

J is TRBJ2-7 and V is TRBV12-3 or TRBV12-4; the D call of TRBD1 rests on TCRdb alone, since no DNA is present to check it. The CDR3 consists of 13 residues. CDR3 in amino acids: CASSLGPGFEQYF.

The V and J genes are TRBV7-9 and TRBJ1-1; absent DNA, TCRdb's TRBD1 call cannot be checked. Germline V gives CDR1 SEHNR, CDR2 FQNEAQ (reference sequence). The CDR3 has 16 amino acids. CDR3 sequence reads: CASSPGTGELNTEAFF.

The rearrangement links TRBV5-4 to TRBJ2-7. The CDR3 covers 14 residues. The V gene's germline CDR1 is SGHNT and CDR2 YYREEE (reference sequence). This CDR3 is CASSLGGSPNEQYF. Variable domain in full (rest from reference TRBV5-4 and TRBJ2-7): ETGVTQSPTHLIKTRGQQVTLRCSSQSGHNTVSWYQQALGQGPQFIFQYYREEENGRGNFPPRFSGLQFPNYSSELNVNALELDDSALYLCASSLGGSPNEQYFGPGTRLTVT.

J is TRBJ1-5 and V is TRBV7-8. The CDR3 loop spans 15 amino acids. Per the germline V gene, CDR1 is SGHVS and CDR2 is FQNEAQ. CDR3 residues: CASSLAPDSNQPQHF.

The chain links TRBV5-1 to TRBJ2-7; checking the TCRdb D call of TRBD1 is not possible without DNA. CDR3 length: 15 residues. The germline gives CDR1 SGHRS, CDR2 YFSETQ. CDR3 region: CASSLGWGPSYEQYF.

The CDR3 reads CASSQLDRGSYGYTF. This rearrangement joins TRBV14 to TRBJ1-2; TCRdb returns TRBD1, unconfirmable since there is no DNA. Germline V gives CDR1 SGHDN, CDR2 FVKESK. There are 15 residues in the CDR3.

This CDR3 is CASSYSGQGNGYTF. The chain recombines TRBV6-5 with TRBJ1-2; no DNA is available, so the TRBD1 call from TCRdb remains unchecked. CDR3 length: 14 residues. CDR1 MNHEY and CDR2 SVGAGI come from the germline V gene.

V gene TRBV12-3 or TRBV12-4 combines with J gene TRBJ1-1; the D call of TRBD1 rests on TCRdb alone, since no DNA is present to check it. The CDR3 loop spans 15 amino acids. The CDR3 loop is CASSLSGHPNTEAFF.

The chain joins TRBV14 to TRBJ2-1; TCRdb's assignment of TRBD2 cannot be checked, as there is no DNA. Germline V gene lookup returns CDR1 SGHDN and CDR2 FVKESK. The CDR3 is made up of 17 amino acids. The CDR3 is CASSQESPSGGMDEQFF.

J is TRBJ2-1 and V is TRBV4-2; the D call of TRBD2 rests on TCRdb alone, since no DNA is present to check it. Looked up from germline, CDR1 is LGHNA and CDR2 is YNFKEQ. This CDR3 comprises 16 residues. This CDR3 is CASSQDRAAGGNEQFF.

The chain couples TRBV28 to TRBJ2-1; without DNA, the TCRdb call of TRBD1 cannot be checked. The CDR3 has 16 residues. From germline, CDR1 is MDHEN and CDR2 SYDVKM. The CDR3 protein is CASSLETGGGYNEQFF.

V and J are TRBV7-9 and TRBJ1-1. Germline V gives CDR1 SEHNR, CDR2 FQNEAQ (reference sequence). The length of the CDR3 is 13 residues. The CDR3 reads CASSSWGNTEAFF.

The chain is built from TRBV27 and TRBJ1-6. Germline V gives CDR1 MNHEY, CDR2 SMNVEV (reference sequence). The CDR3 runs 13 residues. The CDR3 loop is CASSSVEAWSLHF.